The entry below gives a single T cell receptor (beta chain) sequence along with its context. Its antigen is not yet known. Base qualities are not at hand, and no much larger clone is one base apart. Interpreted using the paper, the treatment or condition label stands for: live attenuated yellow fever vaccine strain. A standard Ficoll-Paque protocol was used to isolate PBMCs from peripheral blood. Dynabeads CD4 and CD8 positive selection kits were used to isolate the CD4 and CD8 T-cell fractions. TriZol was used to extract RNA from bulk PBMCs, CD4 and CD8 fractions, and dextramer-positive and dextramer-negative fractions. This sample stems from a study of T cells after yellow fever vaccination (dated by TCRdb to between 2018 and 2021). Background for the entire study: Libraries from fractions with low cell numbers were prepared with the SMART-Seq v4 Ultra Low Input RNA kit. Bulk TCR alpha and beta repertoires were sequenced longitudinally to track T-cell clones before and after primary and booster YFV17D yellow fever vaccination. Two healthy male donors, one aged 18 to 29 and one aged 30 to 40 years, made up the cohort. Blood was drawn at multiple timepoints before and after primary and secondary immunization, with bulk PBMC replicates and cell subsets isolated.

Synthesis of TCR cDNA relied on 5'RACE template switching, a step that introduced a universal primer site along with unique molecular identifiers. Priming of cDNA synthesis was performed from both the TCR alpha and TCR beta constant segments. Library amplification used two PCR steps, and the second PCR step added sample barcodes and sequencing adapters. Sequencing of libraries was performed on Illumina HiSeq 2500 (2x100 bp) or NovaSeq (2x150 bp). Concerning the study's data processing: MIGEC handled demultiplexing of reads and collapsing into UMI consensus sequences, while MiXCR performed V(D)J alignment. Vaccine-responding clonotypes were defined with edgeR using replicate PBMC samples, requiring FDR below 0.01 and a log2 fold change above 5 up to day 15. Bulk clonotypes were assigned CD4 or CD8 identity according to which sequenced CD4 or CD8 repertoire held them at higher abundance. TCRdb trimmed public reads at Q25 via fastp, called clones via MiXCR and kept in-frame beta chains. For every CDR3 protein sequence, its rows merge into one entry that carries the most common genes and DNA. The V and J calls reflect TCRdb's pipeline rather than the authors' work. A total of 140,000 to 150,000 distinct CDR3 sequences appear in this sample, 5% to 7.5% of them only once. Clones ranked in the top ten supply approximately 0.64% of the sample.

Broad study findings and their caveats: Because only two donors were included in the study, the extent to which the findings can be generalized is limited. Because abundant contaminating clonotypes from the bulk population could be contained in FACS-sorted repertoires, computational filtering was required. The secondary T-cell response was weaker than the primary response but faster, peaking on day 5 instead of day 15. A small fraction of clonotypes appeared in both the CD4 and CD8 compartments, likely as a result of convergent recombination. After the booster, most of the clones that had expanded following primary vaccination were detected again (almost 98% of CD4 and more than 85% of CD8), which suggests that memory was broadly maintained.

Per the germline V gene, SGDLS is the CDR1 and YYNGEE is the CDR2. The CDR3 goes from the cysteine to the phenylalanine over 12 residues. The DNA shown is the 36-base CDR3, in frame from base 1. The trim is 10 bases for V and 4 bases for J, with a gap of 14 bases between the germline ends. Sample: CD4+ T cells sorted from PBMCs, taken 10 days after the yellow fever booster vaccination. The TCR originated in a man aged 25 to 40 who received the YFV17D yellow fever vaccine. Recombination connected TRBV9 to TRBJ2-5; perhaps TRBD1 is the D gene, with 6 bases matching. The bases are TGTGCCCGCTCTTCGACAGGAGAGACCCAGTACTTC. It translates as CARSSTGETQYF.